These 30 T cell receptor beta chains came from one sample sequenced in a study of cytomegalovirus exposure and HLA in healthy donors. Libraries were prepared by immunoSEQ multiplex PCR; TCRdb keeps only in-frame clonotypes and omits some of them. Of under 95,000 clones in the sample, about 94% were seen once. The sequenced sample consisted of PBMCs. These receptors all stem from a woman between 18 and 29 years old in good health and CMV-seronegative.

CDR3 residues: CASSLTGSGNTIYF. Written as DNA, the CDR3 is TGTGCCAGCAGCTTAACGGGATCTGGAAACACCATATATTTT. The rearrangement uses TRBV7-8 and TRBJ1-3; D is undetermined. The CDR3 spans 14 residues. Germline assignment: CDR1 SGHVS and CDR2 FQNEAQ. Trimming removed 2 bases from V and 1 base from J, with 6 bases in between.

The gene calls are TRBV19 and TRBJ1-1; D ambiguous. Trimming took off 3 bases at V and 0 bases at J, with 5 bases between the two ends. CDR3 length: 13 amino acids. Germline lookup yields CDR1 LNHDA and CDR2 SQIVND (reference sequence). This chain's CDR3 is CASSIGVNTEAFF. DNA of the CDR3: TGTGCCAGTAGTATCGGGGTGAACACTGAAGCTTTCTTT. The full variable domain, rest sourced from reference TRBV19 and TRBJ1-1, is DGGITQSPKYLFRKEGQNVTLSCEQNLNHDAMYWYRQDPGQGLRLIYYSQIVNDFQKGDIAEGYSVSREKKESFPLTVTSAQKNPTAFYLCASSIGVNTEAFFGQGTRLTVV.

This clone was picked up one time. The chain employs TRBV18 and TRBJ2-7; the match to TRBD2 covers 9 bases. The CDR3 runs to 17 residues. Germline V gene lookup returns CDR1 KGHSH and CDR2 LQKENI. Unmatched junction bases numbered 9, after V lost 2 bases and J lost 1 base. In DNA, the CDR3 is TGTGCCAGCTCACCAGCGGCGGGGGGGCTTGGGTCCTACGAGCAGTACTTC. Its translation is CASSPAAGGLGSYEQYF.

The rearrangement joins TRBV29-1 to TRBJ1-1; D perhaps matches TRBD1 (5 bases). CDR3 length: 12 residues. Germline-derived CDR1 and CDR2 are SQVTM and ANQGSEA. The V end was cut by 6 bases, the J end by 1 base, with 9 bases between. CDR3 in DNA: TGCAGCGTCCGGGACTCGAACACTGAAGCTTTCTTT. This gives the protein CSVRDSNTEAFF.

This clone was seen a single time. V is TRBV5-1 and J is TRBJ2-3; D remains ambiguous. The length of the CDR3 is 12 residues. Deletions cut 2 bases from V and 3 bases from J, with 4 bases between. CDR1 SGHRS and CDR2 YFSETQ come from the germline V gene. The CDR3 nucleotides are TGCGCCAGCAGCTTCCTTACAGATACGCAGTATTTT. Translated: CASSFLTDTQYF.

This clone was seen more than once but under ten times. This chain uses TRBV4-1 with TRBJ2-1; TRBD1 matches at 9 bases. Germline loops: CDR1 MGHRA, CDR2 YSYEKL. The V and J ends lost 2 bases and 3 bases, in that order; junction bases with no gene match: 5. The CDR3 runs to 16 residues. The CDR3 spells CASSQRPGQGYNEQFF. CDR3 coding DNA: TGCGCCAGCAGCCAAAGGCCGGGACAGGGCTACAATGAGCAGTTCTTC.

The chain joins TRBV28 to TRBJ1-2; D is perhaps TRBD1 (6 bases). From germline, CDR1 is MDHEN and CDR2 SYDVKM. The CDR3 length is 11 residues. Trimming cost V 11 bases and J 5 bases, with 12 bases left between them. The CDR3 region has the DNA TGTGCCCTTAGACAGGAATATGGCTACACCTTC. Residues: CALRQEYGYTF.

CDR3 nucleotides: TGTGCCATCAGTGAGCTGGAGTTTAGCACGCAGTATTTT. This gives the protein CAISELEFSTQYF. V is TRBV10-3 and J is TRBJ2-3; D remains ambiguous. The CDR3 spans 13 residues. Trimming shortened V by 2 bases and J by 9 bases, and 12 bases separated the two germline ends. Germline V lookup: CDR1 ENHRY, CDR2 SYGVKD.

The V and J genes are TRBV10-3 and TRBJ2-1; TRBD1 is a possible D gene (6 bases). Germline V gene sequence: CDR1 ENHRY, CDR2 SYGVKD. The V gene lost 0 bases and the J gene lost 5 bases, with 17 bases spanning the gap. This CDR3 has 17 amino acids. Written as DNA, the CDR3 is TGTGCCATCAGTGAGTCAGGAGGCAGGGGCCCTAACAATGAGCAGTTCTTC. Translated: CAISESGGRGPNNEQFF.

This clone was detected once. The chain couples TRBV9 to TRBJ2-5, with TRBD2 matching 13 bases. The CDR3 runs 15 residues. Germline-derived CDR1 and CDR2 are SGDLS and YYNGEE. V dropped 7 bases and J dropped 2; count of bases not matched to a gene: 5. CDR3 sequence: CASSSGLAGQETQYF. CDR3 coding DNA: TGTGCCAGCTCCTCGGGACTAGCGGGACAAGAGACCCAGTACTTC.

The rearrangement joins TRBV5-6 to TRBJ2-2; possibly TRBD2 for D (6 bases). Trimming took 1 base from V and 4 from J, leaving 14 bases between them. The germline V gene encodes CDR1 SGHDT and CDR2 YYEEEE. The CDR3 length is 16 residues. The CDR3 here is CASSLNSGRGTGELFF. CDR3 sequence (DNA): TGTGCCAGCAGCTTGAATAGCGGTAGGGGCACCGGGGAGCTGTTTTTT. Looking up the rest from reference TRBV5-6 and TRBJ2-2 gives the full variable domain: DAGVTQSPTHLIKTRGQQVTLRCSPKSGHDTVSWYQQALGQGPQFIFQYYEEEERQRGNFPDRFSGHQFPNYSSELNVNALLLGDSALYLCASSLNSGRGTGELFFGEGSRLTVL.

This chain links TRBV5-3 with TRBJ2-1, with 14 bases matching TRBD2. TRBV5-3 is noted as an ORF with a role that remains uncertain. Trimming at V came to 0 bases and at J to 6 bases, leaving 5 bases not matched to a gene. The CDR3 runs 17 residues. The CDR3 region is CARSLAWGLAGVNEQFF. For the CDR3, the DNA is TGTGCCAGAAGCTTGGCGTGGGGACTAGCGGGAGTCAATGAGCAGTTCTTC.

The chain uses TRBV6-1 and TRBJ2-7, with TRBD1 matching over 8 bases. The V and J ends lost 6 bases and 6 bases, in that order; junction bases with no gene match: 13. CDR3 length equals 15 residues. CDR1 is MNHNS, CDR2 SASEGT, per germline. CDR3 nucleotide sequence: TGTGCCAGCAGGCAACCGGGACAGGCACTCGGCGAGCAGTACTTC. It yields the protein CASRQPGQALGEQYF.

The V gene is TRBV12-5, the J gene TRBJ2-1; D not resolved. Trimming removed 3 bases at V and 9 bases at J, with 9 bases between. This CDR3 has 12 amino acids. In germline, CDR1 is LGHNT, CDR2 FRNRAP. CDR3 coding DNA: TGTGCTAGTGGTTTTAATGAACTTGAGCAGTTCTTC. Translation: CASGFNELEQFF.

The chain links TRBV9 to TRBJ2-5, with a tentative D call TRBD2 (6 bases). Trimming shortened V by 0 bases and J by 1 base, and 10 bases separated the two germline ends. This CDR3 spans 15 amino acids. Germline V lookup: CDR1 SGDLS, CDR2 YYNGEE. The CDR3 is CASSVGDSGQETQYF. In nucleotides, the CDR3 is TGTGCCAGCAGCGTAGGAGATAGCGGCCAAGAGACCCAGTACTTC.

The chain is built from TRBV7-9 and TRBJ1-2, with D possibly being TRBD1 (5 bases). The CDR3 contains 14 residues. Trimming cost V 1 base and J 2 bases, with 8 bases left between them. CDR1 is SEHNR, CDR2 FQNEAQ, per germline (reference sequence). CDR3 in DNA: TGTGCCAGCAGCTTAGGACAGACGAACTATGGCTACACCTTC. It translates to CASSLGQTNYGYTF.

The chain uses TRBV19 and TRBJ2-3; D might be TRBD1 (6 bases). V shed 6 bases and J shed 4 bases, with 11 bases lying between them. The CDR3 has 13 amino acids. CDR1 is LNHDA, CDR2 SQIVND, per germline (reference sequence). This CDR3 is CASSRGLADTQYF. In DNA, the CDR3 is TGTGCCAGTAGCAGGGGCTTGGCAGATACGCAGTATTTT.

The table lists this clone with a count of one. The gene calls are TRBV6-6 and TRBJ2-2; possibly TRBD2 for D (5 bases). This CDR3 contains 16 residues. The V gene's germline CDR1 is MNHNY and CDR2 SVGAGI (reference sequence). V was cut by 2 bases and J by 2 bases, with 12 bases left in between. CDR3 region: CASSYPGGPNTGELFF. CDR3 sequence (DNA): TGTGCCAGCAGTTACCCGGGCGGGCCCAACACCGGGGAGCTGTTTTTT.

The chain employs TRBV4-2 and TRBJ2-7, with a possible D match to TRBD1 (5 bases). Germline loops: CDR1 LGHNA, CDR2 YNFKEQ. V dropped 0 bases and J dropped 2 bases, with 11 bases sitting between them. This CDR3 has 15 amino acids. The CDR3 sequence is CASSQETEPTYEQYF. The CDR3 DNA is TGTGCCAGCAGCCAAGAGACAGAACCAACCTACGAGCAGTACTTC.

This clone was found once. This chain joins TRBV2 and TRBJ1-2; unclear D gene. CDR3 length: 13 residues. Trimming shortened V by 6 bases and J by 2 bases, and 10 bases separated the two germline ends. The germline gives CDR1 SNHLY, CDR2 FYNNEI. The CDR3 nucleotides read TGTGCCAGCAGCTACAGCTTAAACTATGGCTACACCTTC. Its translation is CASSYSLNYGYTF.

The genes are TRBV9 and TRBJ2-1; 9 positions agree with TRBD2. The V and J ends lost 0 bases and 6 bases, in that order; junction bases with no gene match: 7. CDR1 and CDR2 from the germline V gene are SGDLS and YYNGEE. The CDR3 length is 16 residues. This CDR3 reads CASSVAWAGGSNEQFF. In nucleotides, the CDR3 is TGTGCCAGCAGCGTAGCTTGGGCGGGAGGGTCCAATGAGCAGTTCTTC.

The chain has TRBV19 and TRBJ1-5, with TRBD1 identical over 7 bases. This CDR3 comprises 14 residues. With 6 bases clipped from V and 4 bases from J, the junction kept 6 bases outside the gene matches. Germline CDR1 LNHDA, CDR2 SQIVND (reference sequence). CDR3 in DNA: TGTGCCAGTAGAGGGACAGCCAAAAATCAGCCCCAGCATTTT. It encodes CASRGTAKNQPQHF. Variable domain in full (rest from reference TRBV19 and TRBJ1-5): DGGITQSPKYLFRKEGQNVTLSCEQNLNHDAMYWYRQDPGQGLRLIYYSQIVNDFQKGDIAEGYSVSREKKESFPLTVTSAQKNPTAFYLCASRGTAKNQPQHFGDGTRLSIL.

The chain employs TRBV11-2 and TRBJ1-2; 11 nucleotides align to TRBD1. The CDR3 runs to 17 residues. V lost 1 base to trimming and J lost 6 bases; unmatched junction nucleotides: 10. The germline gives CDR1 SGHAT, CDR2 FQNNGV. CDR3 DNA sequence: TGTGCCAGCAGCTTAGTCGGACAGGGGGCAATGAGGGATGGCTACACCTTC. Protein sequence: CASSLVGQGAMRDGYTF.

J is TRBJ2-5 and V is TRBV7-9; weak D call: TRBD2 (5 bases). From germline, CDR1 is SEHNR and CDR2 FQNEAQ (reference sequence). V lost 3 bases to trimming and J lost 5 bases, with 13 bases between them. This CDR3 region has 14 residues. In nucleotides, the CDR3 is TGTGCCAGCAGCTTTTACAGCGGTGGGGAGACCCAGTACTTC. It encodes CASSFYSGGETQYF.

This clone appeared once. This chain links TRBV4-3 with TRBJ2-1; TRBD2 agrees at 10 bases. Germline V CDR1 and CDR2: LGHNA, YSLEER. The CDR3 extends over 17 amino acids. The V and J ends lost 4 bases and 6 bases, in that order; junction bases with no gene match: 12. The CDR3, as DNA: TGCGCCAGCAGCCTCTCACCAGGGGGGACTAGCGTCAATGAGCAGTTCTTC. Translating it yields CASSLSPGGTSVNEQFF.

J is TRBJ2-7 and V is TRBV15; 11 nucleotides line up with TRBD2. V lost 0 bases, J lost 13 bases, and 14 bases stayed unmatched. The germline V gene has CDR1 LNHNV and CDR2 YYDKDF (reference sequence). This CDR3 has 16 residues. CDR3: CATSRDRTSGGTNIYF. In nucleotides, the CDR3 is TGTGCCACCAGCAGAGATCGAACTAGCGGGGGAACAAATATATACTTC.

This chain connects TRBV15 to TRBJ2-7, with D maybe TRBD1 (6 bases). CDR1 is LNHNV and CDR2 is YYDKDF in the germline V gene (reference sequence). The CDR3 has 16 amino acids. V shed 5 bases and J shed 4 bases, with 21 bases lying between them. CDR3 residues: CATSPIPSQGGYEQYF. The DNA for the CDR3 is TGTGCCACCAGCCCCATCCCCTCACAGGGTGGATACGAGCAGTACTTC.

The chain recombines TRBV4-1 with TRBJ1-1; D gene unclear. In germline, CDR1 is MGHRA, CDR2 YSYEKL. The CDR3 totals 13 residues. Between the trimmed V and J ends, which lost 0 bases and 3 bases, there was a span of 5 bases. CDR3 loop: CASSQDRYTEAFF. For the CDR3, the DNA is TGCGCCAGCAGCCAAGATCGGTACACTGAAGCTTTCTTT.

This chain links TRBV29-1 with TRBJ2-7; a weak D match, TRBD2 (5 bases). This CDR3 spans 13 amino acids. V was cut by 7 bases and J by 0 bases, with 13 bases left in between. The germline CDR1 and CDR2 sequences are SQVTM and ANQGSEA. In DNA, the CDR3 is TGCAGCGCTGCGACTATGCACTCCTACGAGCAGTACTTC. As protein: CSAATMHSYEQYF.

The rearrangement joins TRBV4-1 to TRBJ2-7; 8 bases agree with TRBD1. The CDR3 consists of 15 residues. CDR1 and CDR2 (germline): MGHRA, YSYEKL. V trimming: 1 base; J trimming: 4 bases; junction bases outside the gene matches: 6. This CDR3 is CASSQGTGIEYEQYF. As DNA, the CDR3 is TGCGCCAGCAGCCAAGGGACAGGGATCGAATACGAGCAGTACTTC.